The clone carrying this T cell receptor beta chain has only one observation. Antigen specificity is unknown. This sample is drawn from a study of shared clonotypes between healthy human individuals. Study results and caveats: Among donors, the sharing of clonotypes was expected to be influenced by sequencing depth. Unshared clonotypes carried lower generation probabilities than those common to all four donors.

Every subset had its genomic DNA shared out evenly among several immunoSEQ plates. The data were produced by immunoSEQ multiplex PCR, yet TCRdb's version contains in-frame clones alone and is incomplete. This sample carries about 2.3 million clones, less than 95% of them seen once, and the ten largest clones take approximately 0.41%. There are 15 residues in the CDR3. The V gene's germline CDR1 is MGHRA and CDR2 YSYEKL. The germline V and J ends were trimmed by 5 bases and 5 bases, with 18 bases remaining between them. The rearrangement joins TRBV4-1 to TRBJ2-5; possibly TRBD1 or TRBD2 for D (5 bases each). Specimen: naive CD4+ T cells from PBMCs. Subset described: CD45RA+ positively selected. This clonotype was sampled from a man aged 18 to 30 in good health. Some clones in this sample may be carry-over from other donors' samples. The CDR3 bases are TGCGCCAGCAGCAAATTAGGAGCGAGGGGCGAGACCCAGTACTTC. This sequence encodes CASSKLGARGETQYF.